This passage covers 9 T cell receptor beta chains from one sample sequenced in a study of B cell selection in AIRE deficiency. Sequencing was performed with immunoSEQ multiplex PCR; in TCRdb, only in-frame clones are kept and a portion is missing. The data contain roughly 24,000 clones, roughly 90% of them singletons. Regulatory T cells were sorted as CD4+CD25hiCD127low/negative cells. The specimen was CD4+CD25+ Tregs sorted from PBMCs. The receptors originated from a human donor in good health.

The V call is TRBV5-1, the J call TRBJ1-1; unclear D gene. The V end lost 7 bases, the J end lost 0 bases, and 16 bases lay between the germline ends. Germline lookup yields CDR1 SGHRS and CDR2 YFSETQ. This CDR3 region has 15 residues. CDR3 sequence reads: CASSEGARLNTEAFF. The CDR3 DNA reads TGCGCCAGCTCCGAGGGCGCCCGGTTGAACACTGAAGCTTTCTTT.

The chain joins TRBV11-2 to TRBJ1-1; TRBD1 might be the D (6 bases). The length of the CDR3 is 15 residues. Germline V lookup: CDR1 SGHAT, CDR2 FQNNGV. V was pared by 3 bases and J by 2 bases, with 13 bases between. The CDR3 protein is CASSFGQILNTEAFF. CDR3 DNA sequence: TGTGCCAGCAGCTTTGGACAGATATTAAACACTGAAGCTTTCTTT.

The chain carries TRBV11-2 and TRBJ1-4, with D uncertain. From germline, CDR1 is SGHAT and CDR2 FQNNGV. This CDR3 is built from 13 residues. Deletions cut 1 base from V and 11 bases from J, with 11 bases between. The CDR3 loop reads CASSLGSMAKLFF. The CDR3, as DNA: TGTGCCAGCAGCTTAGGCAGTATGGCTAAACTGTTTTTT.

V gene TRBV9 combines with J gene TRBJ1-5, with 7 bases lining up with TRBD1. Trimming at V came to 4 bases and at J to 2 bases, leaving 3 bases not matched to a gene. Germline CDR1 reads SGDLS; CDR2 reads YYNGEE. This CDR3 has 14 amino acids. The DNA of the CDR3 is TGTGCCAGCAGCCCCGGACAGGGCAATCAGCCCCAGCATTTT. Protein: CASSPGQGNQPQHF.

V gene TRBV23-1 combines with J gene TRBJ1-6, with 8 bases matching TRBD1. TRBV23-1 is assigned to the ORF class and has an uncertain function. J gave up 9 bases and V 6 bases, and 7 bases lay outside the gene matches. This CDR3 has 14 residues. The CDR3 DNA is TGCGCCAGCAGACCTGGACAGGGAGCTTCACCCCTCCACTTT. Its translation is CASRPGQGASPLHF.

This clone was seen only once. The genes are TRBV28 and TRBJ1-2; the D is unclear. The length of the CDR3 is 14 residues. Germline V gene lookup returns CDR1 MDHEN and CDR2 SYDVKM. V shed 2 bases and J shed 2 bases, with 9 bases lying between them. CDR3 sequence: CASSLLGGNYGYTF. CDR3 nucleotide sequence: TGTGCCAGCAGTTTACTTGGAGGAAACTATGGCTACACCTTC.

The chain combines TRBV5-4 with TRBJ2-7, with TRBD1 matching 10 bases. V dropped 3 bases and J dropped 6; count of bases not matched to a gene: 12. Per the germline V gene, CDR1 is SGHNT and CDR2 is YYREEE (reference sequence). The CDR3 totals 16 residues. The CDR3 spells CASSSPVGTGASEQYF. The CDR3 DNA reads TGTGCCAGCAGCTCCCCAGTTGGGACAGGGGCGTCCGAGCAGTACTTC.

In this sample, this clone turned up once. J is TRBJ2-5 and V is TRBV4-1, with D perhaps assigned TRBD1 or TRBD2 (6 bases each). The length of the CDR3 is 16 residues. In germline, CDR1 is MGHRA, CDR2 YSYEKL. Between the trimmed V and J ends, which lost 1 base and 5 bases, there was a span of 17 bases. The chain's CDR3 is CASSQGPVGGQETQYF. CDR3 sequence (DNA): TGCGCCAGCAGCCAAGGACCAGTAGGGGGGCAGGAGACCCAGTACTTC.

In nucleotides, the CDR3 is TGTGCTAGTGGTTTGGGACTGACCCGGGGGGGGCAGGAGACCCAGTACTTC. Protein: CASGLGLTRGGQETQYF. The V gene is TRBV12-5, the J gene TRBJ2-5; TRBD2 matches at 8 bases. V lost 1 base, J lost 5 bases, and 12 bases stayed unmatched. The length of the CDR3 is 17 residues. CDR1 is LGHNT and CDR2 is FRNRAP in the germline V gene.